This TCR beta chain was sequenced for a study of OX40 agonist ivuxolimab in advanced cancers. About the research overall: A diagnosis of hepatocellular carcinoma, melanoma, renal cell or head and neck cancer was present in dose-escalation patients.

With autoimmune disease history or systemic immunosuppression, patients were excluded. Germline V CDR1 and CDR2: SGHRS, YFSETQ. The CDR3 runs to 15 residues. V was clipped by 10 bases and J by 3 bases, with 19 bases between them. The table came from immunoSEQ multiplex PCR; TCRdb's copy has only in-frame clones and leaves some out. The repertoire has under 45,000 clones, around 84% of them found once; the top ten carry 1.5% to 2%. Sequences were derived from CD4+ or CD8+ T cells sorted from blood, sampled in a trial of the OX40 agonist ivuxolimab. The clonotype comes from an adult with an advanced solid tumor such as melanoma, head and neck, liver or kidney cancer. This chain uses TRBV5-1 with TRBJ2-2; D ambiguous. The CDR3 DNA is TGCGCCGGCAATGAAGGTAACGGATACACCGGGGAGCTGTTTTTT. This gives the protein CAGNEGNGYTGELFF.